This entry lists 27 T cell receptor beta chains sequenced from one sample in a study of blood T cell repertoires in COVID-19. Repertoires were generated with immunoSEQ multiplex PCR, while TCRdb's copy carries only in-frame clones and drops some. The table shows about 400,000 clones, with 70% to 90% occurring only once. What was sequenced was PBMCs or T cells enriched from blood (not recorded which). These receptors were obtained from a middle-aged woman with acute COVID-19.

The CDR3 sequence is CASSLATHMNTEAFF. CDR3 nucleotides: TGTGCCAGCAGCTTAGCGACTCATATGAACACTGAAGCTTTCTTT. V usage is TRBV7-9 and J usage is TRBJ1-1; no firm D call. V lost 0 bases and J lost 0, with 8 bases in between. Germline CDR1 is SEHNR and CDR2 is FQNEAQ (reference sequence). The CDR3 spans 15 residues.

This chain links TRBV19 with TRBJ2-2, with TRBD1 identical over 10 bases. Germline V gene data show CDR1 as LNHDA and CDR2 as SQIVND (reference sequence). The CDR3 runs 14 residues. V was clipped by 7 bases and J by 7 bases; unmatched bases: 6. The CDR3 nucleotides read TGTGCCAGTATCGGGACAGGGGTTGGCGGGGAGCTGTTTTTT. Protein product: CASIGTGVGGELFF.

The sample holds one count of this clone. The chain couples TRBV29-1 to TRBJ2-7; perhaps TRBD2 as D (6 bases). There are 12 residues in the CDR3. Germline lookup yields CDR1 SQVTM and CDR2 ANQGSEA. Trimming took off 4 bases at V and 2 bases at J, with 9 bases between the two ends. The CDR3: CSVAPSAYEQYF. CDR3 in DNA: TGCAGCGTTGCCCCTAGCGCCTACGAGCAGTACTTC.

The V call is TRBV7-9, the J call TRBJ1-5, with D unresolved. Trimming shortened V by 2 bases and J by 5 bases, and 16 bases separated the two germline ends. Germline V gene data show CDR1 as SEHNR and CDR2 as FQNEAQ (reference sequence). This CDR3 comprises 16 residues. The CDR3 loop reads CASSLFRAGWDQPQHF. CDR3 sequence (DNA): TGTGCCAGCAGCTTATTTAGGGCGGGATGGGATCAGCCCCAGCATTTT.

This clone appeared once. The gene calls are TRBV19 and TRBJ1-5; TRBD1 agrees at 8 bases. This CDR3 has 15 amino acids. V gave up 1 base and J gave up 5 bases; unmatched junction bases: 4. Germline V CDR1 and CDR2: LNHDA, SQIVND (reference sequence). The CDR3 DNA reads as TGTGCCAGTAGTATAGTTTCAGGGGGCTATCAGCCCCAGCATTTT. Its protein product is CASSIVSGGYQPQHF.

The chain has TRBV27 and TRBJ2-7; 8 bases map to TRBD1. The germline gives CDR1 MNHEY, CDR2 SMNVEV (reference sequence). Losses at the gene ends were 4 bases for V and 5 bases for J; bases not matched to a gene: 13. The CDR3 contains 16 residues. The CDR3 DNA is TGTGCCAGCAGTTCGAATCCAGGGGGCTCTACGGACGAGCAGTACTTC. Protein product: CASSSNPGGSTDEQYF.

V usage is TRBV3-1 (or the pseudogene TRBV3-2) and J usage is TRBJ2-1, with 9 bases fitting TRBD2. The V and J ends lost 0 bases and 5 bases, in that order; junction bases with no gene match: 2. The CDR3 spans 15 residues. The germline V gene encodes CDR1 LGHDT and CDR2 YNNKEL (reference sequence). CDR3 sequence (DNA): TGTGCCAGCAGCCAAGAGCTAGCGGGAAACAATGAGCAGTTCTTC. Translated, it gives CASSQELAGNNEQFF.

This CDR3 reads CASMRQPGITEAFF. DNA of the CDR3: TGTGCCAGCATGCGACAGCCAGGGATCACTGAAGCTTTCTTT. The chain has TRBV6-5 and TRBJ1-1, with D perhaps TRBD1 (5 bases). V dropped 7 bases and J dropped 4 bases, with 16 bases sitting between them. CDR1 MNHEY and CDR2 SVGAGI come from the germline V gene. The CDR3 consists of 14 residues.

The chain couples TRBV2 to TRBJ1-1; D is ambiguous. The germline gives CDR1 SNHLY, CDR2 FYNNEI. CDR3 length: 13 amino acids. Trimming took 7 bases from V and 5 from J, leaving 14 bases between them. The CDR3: CASIVEGKTEAFF. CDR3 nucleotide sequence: TGTGCCAGCATAGTTGAGGGTAAAACTGAAGCTTTCTTT.

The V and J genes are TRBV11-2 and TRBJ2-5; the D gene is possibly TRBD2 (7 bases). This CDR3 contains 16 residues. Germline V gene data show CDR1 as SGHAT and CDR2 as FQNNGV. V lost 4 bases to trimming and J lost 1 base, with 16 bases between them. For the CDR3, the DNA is TGTGCCAGCAGCTCCTTGGAGCGGGACATCCAAGAGACCCAGTACTTC. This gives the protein CASSSLERDIQETQYF.

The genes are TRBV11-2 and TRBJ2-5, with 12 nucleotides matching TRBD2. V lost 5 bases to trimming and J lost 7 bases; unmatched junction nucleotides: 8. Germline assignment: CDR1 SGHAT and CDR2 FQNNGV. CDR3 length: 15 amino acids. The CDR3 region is CASSTGTSGSGTQYF. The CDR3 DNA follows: TGTGCCAGCAGCACAGGGACTAGCGGGTCGGGGACCCAGTACTTC.

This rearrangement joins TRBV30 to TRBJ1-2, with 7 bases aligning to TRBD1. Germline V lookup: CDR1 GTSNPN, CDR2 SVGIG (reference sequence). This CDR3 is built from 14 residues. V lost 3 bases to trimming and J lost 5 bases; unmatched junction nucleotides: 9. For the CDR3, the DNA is TGTGCCTGGAGATCGGACAGGCCCCTGTATGGCTACACCTTC. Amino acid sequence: CAWRSDRPLYGYTF.

CDR3 loop: CSVEPVYGYTF. The CDR3 DNA is TGCAGCGTTGAGCCAGTCTATGGCTACACCTTC. The J gene is TRBJ1-2, the V gene TRBV29-1, with no clear D. Trimming took off 3 bases at V and 4 bases at J, with 6 bases between the two ends. Germline CDR1 reads SQVTM; CDR2 reads ANQGSEA. The CDR3 covers 11 residues.

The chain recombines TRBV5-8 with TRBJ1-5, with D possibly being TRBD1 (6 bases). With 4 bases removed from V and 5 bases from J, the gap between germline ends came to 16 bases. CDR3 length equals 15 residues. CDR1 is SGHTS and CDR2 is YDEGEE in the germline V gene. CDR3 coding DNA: TGTGCCAGCAGCACCGGACAGAGTGAATATCAGCCCCAGCATTTT. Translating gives CASSTGQSEYQPQHF. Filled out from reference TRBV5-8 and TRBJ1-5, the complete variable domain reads EAGVTQSPTHLIKTRGQQATLRCSPISGHTSVYWYQQALGLGLQFLLWYDEGEERNRGNFPPRFSGRQFPNYSSELNVNALELEDSALYLCASSTGQSEYQPQHFGDGTRLSIL.

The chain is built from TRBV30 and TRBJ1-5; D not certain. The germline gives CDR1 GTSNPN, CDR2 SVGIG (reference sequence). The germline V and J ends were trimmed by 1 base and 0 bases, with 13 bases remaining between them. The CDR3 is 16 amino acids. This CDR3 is CAWSAAAAYSNQPQHF. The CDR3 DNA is TGTGCCTGGAGTGCGGCGGCAGCTTATAGCAATCAGCCCCAGCATTTT.

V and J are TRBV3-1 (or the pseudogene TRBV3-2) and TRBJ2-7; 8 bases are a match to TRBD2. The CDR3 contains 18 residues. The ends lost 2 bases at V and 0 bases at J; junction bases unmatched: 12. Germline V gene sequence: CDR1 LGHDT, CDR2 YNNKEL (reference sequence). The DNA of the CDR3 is TGTGCCAGCAGCCAACACCCGGGAGGGGGGATTAGCTCCTACGAGCAGTACTTC. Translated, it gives CASSQHPGGGISSYEQYF.

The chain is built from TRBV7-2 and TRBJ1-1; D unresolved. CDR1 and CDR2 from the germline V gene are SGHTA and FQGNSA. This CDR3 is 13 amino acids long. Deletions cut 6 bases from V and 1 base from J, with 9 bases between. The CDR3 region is CASSFQSNTEAFF. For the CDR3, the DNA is TGTGCCAGCAGTTTTCAATCGAACACTGAAGCTTTCTTT.

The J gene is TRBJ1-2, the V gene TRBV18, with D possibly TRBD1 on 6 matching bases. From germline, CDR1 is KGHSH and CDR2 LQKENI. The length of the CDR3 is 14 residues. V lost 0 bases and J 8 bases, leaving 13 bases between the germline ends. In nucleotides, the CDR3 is TGTGCCAGCTCACCACCGGACAGTCCCCTCGGCTACACCTTC. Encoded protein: CASSPPDSPLGYTF.

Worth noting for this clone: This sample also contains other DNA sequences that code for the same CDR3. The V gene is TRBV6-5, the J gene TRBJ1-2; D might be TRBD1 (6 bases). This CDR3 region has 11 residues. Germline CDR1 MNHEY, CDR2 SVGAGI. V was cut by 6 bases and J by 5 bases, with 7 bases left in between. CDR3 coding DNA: TGTGCCAGCAGCACAGGGTATGGCTACACCTTC. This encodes CASSTGYGYTF.

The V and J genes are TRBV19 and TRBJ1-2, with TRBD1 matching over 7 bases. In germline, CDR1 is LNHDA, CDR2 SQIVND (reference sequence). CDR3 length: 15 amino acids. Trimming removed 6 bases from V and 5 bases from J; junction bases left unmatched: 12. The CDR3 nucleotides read TGTGCCAGTAGCGGGATGGGGACAGTCCTTTATGGCTACACCTTC. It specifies CASSGMGTVLYGYTF.

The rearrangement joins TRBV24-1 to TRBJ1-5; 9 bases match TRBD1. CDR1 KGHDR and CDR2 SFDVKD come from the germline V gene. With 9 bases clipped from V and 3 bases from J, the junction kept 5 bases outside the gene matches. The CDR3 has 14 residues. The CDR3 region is CATRQGGDNQPQHF. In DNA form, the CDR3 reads TGTGCCACCCGACAGGGGGGGGACAATCAGCCCCAGCATTTT.

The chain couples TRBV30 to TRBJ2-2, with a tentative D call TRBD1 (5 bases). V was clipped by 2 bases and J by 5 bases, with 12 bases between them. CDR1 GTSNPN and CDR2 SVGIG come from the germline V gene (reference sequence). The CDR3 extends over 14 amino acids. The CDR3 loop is CAWSRRGRTGELFF. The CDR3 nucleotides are TGTGCCTGGAGTAGAAGGGGAAGGACCGGGGAGCTGTTTTTT.

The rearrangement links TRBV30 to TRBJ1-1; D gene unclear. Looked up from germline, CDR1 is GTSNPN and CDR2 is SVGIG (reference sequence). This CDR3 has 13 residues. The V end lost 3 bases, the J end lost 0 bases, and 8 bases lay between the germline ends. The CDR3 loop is CAWSTMVNTEAFF. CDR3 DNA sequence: TGTGCCTGGAGCACTATGGTGAACACTGAAGCTTTCTTT.

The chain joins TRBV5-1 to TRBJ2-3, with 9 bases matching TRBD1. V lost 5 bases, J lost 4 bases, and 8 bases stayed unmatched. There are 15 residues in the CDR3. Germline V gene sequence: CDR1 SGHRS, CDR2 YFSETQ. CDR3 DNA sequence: TGCGCCAGCAGTTCCGGGACAGGGCCCCCAGATACGCAGTATTTT. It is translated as CASSSGTGPPDTQYF.

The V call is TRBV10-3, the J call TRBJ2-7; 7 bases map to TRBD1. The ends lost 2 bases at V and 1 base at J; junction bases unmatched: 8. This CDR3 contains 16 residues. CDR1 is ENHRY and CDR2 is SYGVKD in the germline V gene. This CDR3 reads CAISEPGPGGSYEQYF. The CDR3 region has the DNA TGTGCCATCAGTGAGCCGGGGCCAGGGGGATCCTACGAGCAGTACTTC.

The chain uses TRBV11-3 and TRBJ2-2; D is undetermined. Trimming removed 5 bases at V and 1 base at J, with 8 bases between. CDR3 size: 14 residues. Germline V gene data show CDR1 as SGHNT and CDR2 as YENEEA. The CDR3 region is CASSPSLNTGELFF. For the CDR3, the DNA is TGTGCCAGCAGCCCGTCACTGAACACCGGGGAGCTGTTTTTT. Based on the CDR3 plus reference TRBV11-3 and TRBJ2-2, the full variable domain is EAGVVQSPRYKIIEKKQPVAFWCNPISGHNTLYWYLQNLGQGPELLIRYENEEAVDDSQLPKDRFSAERLKGVDSTLKIQPAELGDSAVYLCASSPSLNTGELFFGEGSRLTVL.

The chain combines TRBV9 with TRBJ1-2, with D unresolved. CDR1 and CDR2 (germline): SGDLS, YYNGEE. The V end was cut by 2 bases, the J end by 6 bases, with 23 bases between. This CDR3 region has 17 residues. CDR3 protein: CASSVLPDPTGINGYTF. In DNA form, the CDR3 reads TGTGCCAGCAGCGTGTTACCCGACCCCACGGGAATTAATGGCTACACCTTC.